This TCR beta chain came from a study of blood T cell repertoires in COVID-19. Sequencing was performed with immunoSEQ multiplex PCR; in TCRdb, only in-frame clones are kept and a portion is missing. The table has around 95,000 clones, about 90% seen once. Trimming removed 2 bases from V and 4 bases from J, with 15 bases in between. The CDR3 contains 15 residues. Source material: peripheral blood. The V call is TRBV5-3, the J call TRBJ1-2, with D possibly TRBD1 on 5 matching bases. TRBV5-3 is classed as an ORF, of uncertain function. The TCR comes from a young man in a cohort sampled during active COVID-19. CDR3 DNA sequence: TGTGCCAGAAGCTTTTTTTGCCCTCAGGGCTATGGCTACACCTTC. The encoded protein is CARSFFCPQGYGYTF.